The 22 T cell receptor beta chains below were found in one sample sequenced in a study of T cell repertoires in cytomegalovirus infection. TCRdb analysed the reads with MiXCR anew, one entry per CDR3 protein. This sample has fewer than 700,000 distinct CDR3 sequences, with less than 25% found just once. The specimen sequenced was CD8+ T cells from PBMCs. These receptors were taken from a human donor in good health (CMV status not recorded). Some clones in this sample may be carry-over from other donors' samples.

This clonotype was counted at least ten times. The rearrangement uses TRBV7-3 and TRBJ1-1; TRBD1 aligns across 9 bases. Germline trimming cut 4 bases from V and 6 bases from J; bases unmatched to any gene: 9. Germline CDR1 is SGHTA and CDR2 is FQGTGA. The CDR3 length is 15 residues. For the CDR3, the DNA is TGTGCCAGCAGCTCGGGACAGGGAGTTCTCTCTGAAGCTTTCTTT. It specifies CASSSGQGVLSEAFF.

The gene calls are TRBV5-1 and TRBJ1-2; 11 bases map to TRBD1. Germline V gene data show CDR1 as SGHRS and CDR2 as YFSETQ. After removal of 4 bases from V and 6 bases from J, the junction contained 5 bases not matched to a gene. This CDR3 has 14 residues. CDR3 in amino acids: CASSRTGGPDGYTF. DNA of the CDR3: TGCGCCAGCAGCCGGACAGGGGGCCCGGATGGCTACACCTTC.

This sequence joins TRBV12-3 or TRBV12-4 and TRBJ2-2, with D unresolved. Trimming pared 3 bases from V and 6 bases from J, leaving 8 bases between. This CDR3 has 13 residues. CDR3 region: CASSLPPAGELFF. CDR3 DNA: TGTGCCAGCAGTTTGCCCCCGGCCGGGGAGCTGTTTTTT.

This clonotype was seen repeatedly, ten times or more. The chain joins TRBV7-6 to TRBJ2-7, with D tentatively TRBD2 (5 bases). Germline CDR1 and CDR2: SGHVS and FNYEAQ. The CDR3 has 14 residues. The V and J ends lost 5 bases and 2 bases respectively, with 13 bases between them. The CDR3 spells CASSLLPGTYEQYV. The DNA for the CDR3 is TGTGCCAGCAGCCTCCTCCCGGGAACCTACGAGCAGTACGTC.

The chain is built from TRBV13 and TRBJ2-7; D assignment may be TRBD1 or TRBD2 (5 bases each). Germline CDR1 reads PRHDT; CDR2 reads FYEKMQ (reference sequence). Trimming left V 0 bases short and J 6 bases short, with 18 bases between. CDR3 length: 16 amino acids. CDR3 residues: CASSLGEGKGLREQYV. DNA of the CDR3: TGTGCCAGCAGCTTAGGTGAGGGGAAGGGGCTACGCGAGCAGTACGTC.

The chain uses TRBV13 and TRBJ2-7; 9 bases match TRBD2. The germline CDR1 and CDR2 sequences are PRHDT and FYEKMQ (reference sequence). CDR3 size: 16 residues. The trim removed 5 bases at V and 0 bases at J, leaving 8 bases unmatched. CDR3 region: CASSIASGASSYEQYF. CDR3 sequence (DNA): TGTGCCAGCAGCATTGCTAGCGGGGCTAGCTCCTACGAGCAGTACTTC.

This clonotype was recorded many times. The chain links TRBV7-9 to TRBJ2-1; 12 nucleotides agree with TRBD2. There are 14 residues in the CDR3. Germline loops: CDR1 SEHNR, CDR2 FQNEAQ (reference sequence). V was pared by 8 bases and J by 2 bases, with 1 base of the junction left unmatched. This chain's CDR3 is CASASGGAYNEQFF. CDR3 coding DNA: TGTGCCAGCGCTAGCGGGGGGGCCTACAATGAGCAGTTCTTC.

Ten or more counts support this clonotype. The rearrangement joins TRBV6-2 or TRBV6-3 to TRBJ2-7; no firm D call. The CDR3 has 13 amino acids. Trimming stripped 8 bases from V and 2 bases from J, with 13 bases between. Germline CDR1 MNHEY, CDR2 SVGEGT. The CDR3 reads CASVEAMPYEQYF. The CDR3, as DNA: TGTGCCAGCGTGGAAGCCATGCCCTACGAGCAGTACTTC.

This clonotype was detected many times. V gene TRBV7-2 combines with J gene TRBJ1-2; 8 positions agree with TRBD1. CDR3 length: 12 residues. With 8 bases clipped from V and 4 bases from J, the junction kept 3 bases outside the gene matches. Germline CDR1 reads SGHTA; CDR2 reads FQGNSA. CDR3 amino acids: CASVGTGYGYTF. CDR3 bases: TGTGCCAGCGTCGGGACAGGCTATGGCTACACCTTC.

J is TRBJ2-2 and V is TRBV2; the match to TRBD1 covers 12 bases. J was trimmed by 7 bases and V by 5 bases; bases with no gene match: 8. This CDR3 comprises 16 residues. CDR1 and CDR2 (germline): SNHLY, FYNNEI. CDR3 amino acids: CASSPWGQGAGGELFF. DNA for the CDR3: TGTGCCAGCAGTCCCTGGGGACAGGGGGCAGGCGGGGAGCTGTTTTTT.

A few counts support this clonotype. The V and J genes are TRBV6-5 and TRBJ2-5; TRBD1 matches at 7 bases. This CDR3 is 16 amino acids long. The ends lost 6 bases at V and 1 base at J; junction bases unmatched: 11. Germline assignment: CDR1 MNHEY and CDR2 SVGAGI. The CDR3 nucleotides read TGTGCCAGCAGCCAAGGCCCTAACAGGGGCCAAGAGACCCAGTACTTC. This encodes CASSQGPNRGQETQYF.

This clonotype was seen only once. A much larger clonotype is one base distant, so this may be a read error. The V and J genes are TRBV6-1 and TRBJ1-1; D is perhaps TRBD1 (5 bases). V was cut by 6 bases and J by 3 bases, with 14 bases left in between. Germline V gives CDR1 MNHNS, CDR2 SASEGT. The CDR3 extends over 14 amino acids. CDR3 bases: TGTGCCAGCAGCCCCGGGACTAAGTACACTGAAGCTTTCTTT. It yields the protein CASSPGTKYTEAFF.

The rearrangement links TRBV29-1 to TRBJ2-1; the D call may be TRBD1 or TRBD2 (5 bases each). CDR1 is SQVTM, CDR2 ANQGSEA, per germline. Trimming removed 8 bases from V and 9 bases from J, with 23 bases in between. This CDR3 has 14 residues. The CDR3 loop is CSILSGTGRGEQFF. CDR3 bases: TGCAGCATTCTCTCCGGGACCGGTCGAGGTGAGCAGTTCTTC.

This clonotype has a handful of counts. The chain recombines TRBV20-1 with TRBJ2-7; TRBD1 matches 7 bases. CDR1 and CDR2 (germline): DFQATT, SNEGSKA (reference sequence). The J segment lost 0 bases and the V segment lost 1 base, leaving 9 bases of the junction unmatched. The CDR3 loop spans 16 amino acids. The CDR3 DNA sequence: TGCAGTGCTAGAGCCCTCCGGGACAGCAGCTCCTACGAGCAGTACTTC. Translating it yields CSARALRDSSSYEQYF.

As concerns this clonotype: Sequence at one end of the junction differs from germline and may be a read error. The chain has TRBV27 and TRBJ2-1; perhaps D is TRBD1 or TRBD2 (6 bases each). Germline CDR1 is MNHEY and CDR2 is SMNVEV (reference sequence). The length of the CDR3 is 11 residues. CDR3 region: CTSRRGDEQFF. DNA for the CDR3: TGTACCAGCAGGAGGGGGGATGAGCAGTTCTTC.

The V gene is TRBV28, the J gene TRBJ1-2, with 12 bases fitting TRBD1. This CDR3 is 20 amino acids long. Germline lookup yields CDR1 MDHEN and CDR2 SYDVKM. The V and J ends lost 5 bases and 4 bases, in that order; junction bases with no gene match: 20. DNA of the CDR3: TGTGCCAGCAGTCCTTCGATGAGGGACAGGGGGCGCATACCGACCTATGGCTACACCTTC. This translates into CASSPSMRDRGRIPTYGYTF.

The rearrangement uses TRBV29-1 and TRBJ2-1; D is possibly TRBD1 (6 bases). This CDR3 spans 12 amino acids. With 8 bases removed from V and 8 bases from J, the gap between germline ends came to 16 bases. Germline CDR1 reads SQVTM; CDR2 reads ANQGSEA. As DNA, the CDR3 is TGCAGCACCGTGGACAGTCTCTATGAGCAGTTCTTC. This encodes CSTVDSLYEQFF.

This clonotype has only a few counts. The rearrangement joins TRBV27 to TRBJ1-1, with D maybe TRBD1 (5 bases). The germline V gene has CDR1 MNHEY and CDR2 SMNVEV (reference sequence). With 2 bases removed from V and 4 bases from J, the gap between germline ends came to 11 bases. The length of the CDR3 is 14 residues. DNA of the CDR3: TGTGCCAGCAGTTTAAGGGGTGCGGTCACTGAAGCTTTCTTT. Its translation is CASSLRGAVTEAFF.

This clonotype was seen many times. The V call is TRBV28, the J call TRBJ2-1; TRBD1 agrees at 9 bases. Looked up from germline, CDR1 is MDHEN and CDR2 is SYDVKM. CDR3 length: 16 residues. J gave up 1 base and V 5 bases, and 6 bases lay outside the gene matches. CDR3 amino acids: CASSKPGQGSYNEQFF. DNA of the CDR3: TGTGCCAGCAGTAAACCGGGACAGGGATCCTACAATGAGCAGTTCTTC.

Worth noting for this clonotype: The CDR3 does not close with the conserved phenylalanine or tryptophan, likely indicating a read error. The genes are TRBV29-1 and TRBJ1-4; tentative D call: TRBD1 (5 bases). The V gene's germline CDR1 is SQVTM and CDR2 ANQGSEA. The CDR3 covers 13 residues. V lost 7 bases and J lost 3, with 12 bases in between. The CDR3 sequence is CSDGQIANEKLFS. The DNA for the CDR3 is TGCAGCGACGGACAAATAGCTAATGAAAAACTGTTTTCT.

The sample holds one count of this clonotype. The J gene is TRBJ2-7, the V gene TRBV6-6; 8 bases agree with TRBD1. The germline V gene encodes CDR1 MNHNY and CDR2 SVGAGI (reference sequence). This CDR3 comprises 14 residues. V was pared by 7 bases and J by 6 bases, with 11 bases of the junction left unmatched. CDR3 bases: TGTGCCAGCAAGAACCAGGGGGCGCGAAGCGAGCAGTACGTC. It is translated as CASKNQGARSEQYV.

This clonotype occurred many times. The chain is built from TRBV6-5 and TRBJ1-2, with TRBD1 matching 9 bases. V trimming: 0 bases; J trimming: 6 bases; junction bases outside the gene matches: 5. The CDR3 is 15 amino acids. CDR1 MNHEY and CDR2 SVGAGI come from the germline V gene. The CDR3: CASSYSVTGGDGYTF. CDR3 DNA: TGTGCCAGCAGTTACTCAGTGACAGGGGGAGATGGCTACACCTTC.